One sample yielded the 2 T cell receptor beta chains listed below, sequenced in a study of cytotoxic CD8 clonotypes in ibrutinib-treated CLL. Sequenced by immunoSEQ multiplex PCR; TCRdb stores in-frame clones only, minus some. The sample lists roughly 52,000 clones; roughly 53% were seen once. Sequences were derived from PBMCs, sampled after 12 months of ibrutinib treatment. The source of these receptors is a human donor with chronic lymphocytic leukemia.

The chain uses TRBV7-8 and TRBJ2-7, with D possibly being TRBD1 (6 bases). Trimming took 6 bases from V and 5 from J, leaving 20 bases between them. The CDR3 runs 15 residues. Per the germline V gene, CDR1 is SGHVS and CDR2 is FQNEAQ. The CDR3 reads CASSVKLGRGDEQYF. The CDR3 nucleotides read TGTGCCAGCAGTGTAAAGCTGGGCAGGGGTGACGAGCAGTACTTC.

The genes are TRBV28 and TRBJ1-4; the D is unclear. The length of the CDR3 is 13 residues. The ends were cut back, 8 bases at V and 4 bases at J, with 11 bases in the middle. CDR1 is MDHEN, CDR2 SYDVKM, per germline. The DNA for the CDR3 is TGTGCCAGCGGGAGGAGTTTTAATGAAAAACTGTTTTTT. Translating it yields CASGRSFNEKLFF.